This T cell receptor (beta chain) was sequenced in a study of CD8+ T cells in alopecia areata. Regarding the study as a whole: Affected lesional scalp, above all in alopecia totalis/universalis, was more clonal than normal scalp.

Extracted RNA was reverse transcribed, and the resulting cDNA served as sequencing template. The method was immunoSEQ multiplex PCR; TCRdb's version includes in-frame clones alone and lacks a portion of them. Of more than 150,000 clones listed, around three fifths were seen once; the top ten hold roughly 15%. Germline CDR1 reads MNHEY; CDR2 reads SMNVEV (reference sequence). The CDR3 covers 14 residues. V was pared by 5 bases and J by 2 bases, with 13 bases between. Regarding this clone: Its antigen is still unknown.

This TCR was sampled from a human donor with alopecia areata. V and J are TRBV27 and TRBJ2-7; D may correspond to TRBD1 or TRBD2 (5 bases each). The starting material was CD4+ T cells sorted from blood, obtained at week 0. The CDR3 coding sequence is TGTGCCAGCAGTCCCACGGGACGGCCCTACGAGCAGTACTTC. Translation: CASSPTGRPYEQYF.